This T cell receptor (beta chain) came from a study of T cells after somatic rescue of genetic block (dated by TCRdb to 2020 to 2021). General notes on the study: The study assessed how robust, over the long term, a T-cell system was when the system had developed through somatic rescue of a genetic block in T-cell development.

Turning to this clone: What this receptor recognizes is not known. Per-base quality was not reported, and no clone a single base away is much larger than it.

The germline V gene provides CDR1 KGHSH and CDR2 LQKENI. Trimming removed 4 bases from V and 0 bases from J, leaving 9 bases between the germline ends. Measured from the cysteine to the phenylalanine, the CDR3 is 15 residues long. Left in the record is the CDR3 DNA by itself, 45 bases read in frame from the first base. Libraries were prepared through the immunoSEQ multiplex PCR assay. TCRdb provides this immuneACCESS table in a form limited to in-frame rearrangements. Some clones are lacking; in checked studies, under half of them reflect an unresolved V gene, and why the rest are absent is not known. The sample has fewer than 150,000 clones on record, 90% to 95% of them singletons. The top ten constitute more than 1.4% of the sample.

This receptor was taken from a woman under 30. The specimen was peripheral blood mononuclear cells (PBMCs). The chain links TRBV18 with TRBJ1-4; there is no confident call for the D gene. The base sequence is TGTGCCAGCTCACTAGACCGATCAACTAATGAAAAACTGTTTTTT. It codes for CASSLDRSTNEKLFF.